These 19 T cell receptor beta chains originate from one sample sequenced in a study of CD8 T cells in Susac syndrome. With random hexamers, reverse transcription was performed on roughly 0.5 to 1 ug of RNA. TCRdb ran MiXCR on the immunoSEQ multiplex PCR reads and lists one entry per CDR3 protein. The sample yields fewer than 350,000 distinct CDR3 sequences, just over 90% seen once. Source material: CD4+ T cells from PBMCs. Receptors were obtained from a human donor with multiple sclerosis.

The V gene is TRBV7-3, the J gene TRBJ2-3, with 8 bases that match TRBD2. This CDR3 contains 15 residues. V dropped 4 bases and J dropped 4; count of bases not matched to a gene: 7. The V gene's germline CDR1 is SGHTA and CDR2 FQGTGA. CDR3 DNA sequence: TGTGCCAGCAGCTCCGGACTAGCCTGGGCAGATACGCAGTATTTT. It codes for CASSSGLAWADTQYF.

The rearrangement uses TRBV28 and TRBJ2-5, with 8 bases identical to TRBD1. The CDR3 runs to 15 residues. The V gene end was trimmed by 6 bases and the J gene end by 2 bases; junction bases not matched to a gene: 8. The germline CDR1 and CDR2 sequences are MDHEN and SYDVKM. The CDR3 DNA is TGTGCCAGCAGGTACCGGGACAGGCGTCAAGAGACCCAGTACTTC. Translated: CASRYRDRRQETQYF.

The CDR3 coding sequence is TGTGCCAGCACTCGGGGTCCTAGGACGGGGTCCGGGGAGCTGTTTTTT. Translated: CASTRGPRTGSGELFF. The chain uses TRBV12-3 or TRBV12-4 and TRBJ2-2; D possibly corresponds to TRBD2 (5 bases). The CDR3 covers 16 residues. Trimming shortened V by 7 bases and J by 6 bases, and 21 bases separated the two germline ends.

Here the CDR3 DNA reads TGTGCCAGCAGCCCCAGCGGGGGGGGACAGGGGGCTTTTCAGCCCCAGCATTTT. It yields the protein CASSPSGGGQGAFQPQHF. This chain uses TRBV6-1 with TRBJ1-5, with 12 bases matching TRBD1. The J segment lost 6 bases and the V segment lost 6 bases, leaving 15 bases of the junction unmatched. CDR1 MNHNS and CDR2 SASEGT come from the germline V gene. The CDR3 contains 18 residues.

The genes are TRBV2 and TRBJ2-2, with D maybe TRBD1 (7 bases). The germline gives CDR1 SNHLY, CDR2 FYNNEI. This CDR3 spans 15 amino acids. Trimming stripped 8 bases from V and 9 bases from J, with 22 bases between. Written as DNA, the CDR3 is TGTGCCAGCGCCAAAACTTTCGGAGGGGGCCGGGAGCTGTTTTTT. Translating it yields CASAKTFGGGRELFF.

The chain is built from TRBV18 and TRBJ2-7; a weak D match, TRBD1 (5 bases). The CDR3 is 16 amino acids. Trimming cost V 1 base and J 0 bases, with 13 bases left between them. Germline V gene data show CDR1 as KGHSH and CDR2 as LQKENI. The CDR3 is CASSPQGVLSSYEQYF. The CDR3 DNA reads TGTGCCAGCTCACCACAAGGGGTCTTAAGCTCCTACGAGCAGTACTTC.

This chain connects TRBV29-1 to TRBJ2-1, with 11 bases lining up with TRBD2. CDR1 and CDR2 (germline): SQVTM, ANQGSEA. V shed 4 bases, J shed 4 bases, and the junction held 3 bases outside the gene matches. The CDR3 extends over 14 amino acids. CDR3 region: CSVAIAGGYNEQFF. The CDR3 nucleotides read TGCAGCGTTGCTATAGCGGGAGGGTACAATGAGCAGTTCTTC.

The chain combines TRBV20-1 with TRBJ2-7; D may match TRBD1 or TRBD2 (5 bases each). The CDR3 spans 13 residues. Germline-derived CDR1 and CDR2 are DFQATT and SNEGSKA (reference sequence). V was pared by 5 bases and J by 3 bases, with 14 bases between. CDR3 sequence: CSAGTVPVYEQYF. DNA of the CDR3: TGCAGTGCTGGGACGGTGCCGGTCTACGAGCAGTACTTC.

The chain has TRBV5-4 and TRBJ2-3; D not certain. Germline CDR1 reads SGHNT; CDR2 reads YYREEE (reference sequence). This CDR3 region has 15 residues. Trimming left V 1 base short and J 3 bases short, with 12 bases between. This chain's CDR3 is CASSLKWSQTDTQYF. The CDR3 bases are TGTGCCAGCAGCTTGAAATGGAGTCAAACAGATACGCAGTATTTT.

The chain employs TRBV3-1 and TRBJ1-1; no definite D call. CDR3 length equals 14 residues. Deletions cut 4 bases from V and 2 bases from J, with 11 bases between. CDR1 LGHDT and CDR2 YNNKEL come from the germline V gene (reference sequence). In nucleotides, the CDR3 is TGTGCCAGCAGCCCCGCGAGGTTCAACACTGAAGCTTTCTTT. Its protein product is CASSPARFNTEAFF.

The rearrangement links TRBV9 to TRBJ2-3, with 15 bases lining up with TRBD2. This CDR3 is 16 amino acids long. Germline CDR1 SGDLS, CDR2 YYNGEE. Unmatched junction bases numbered 5, after V lost 3 bases and J lost 6 bases. Written as DNA, the CDR3 is TGTGCCAGCAGCGCCCCGGGACTAGCGGGAGGCGATACGCAGTATTTT. Protein sequence: CASSAPGLAGGDTQYF.

This rearrangement joins TRBV7-9 to TRBJ1-1; D is possibly TRBD1 (5 bases). The CDR3 has 11 residues. Germline loops: CDR1 SEHNR, CDR2 FQNEAQ (reference sequence). V lost 4 bases and J lost 9, with 9 bases in between. The CDR3 here is CASSSLGQAFF. As DNA, the CDR3 is TGTGCCAGCAGCTCGTTGGGGCAAGCTTTCTTT.

This clonotype was recorded a few times. V usage is TRBV30 and J usage is TRBJ2-5, with D hard to call. This CDR3 has 13 residues. The V gene's germline CDR1 is GTSNPN and CDR2 SVGIG (reference sequence). V was pared by 2 bases and J by 0 bases, with 7 bases between. CDR3 sequence (DNA): TGTGCCTGGAGTATGGGAAACCAAGAGACCCAGTACTTC. It is translated as CAWSMGNQETQYF.

J is TRBJ2-5 and V is TRBV6-2 or TRBV6-3, with 7 bases aligning to TRBD1. CDR3 size: 15 residues. From germline, CDR1 is MNHEY and CDR2 SVGEGT. After removal of 5 bases from V and 0 bases from J, the junction contained 6 bases not matched to a gene. CDR3 region: CASSPGQTYQETQYF. In nucleotides, the CDR3 is TGTGCCAGCAGTCCGGGACAGACGTACCAAGAGACCCAGTACTTC.

The rearrangement links TRBV7-2 to TRBJ2-3; 8 bases are a match to TRBD2. This CDR3 comprises 16 residues. CDR1 and CDR2 (germline): SGHTA, FQGNSA. The V segment lost 5 bases and the J segment 2 bases; nucleotides outside the gene matches: 9. The CDR3: CASSRPGLGITDTQYF. In DNA, the CDR3 is TGTGCCAGCAGCCGACCGGGACTAGGGATCACAGATACGCAGTATTTT.

The chain couples TRBV18 to TRBJ2-5; D call uncertain. This CDR3 has 13 amino acids. V shed 1 base and J shed 5 bases, with 8 bases lying between them. CDR1 is KGHSH and CDR2 is LQKENI in the germline V gene. CDR3 DNA: TGTGCCAGCTCACCACAATCACGGGAGACCCAGTACTTC. This sequence encodes CASSPQSRETQYF.

The chain uses TRBV29-1 and TRBJ1-4, with TRBD1 identical over 8 bases. V was pared by 5 bases and J by 2 bases, with 7 bases of the junction left unmatched. Germline V gives CDR1 SQVTM, CDR2 ANQGSEA. The CDR3 is 15 residues long. Written as DNA, the CDR3 is TGCAGCGTTCGGTCCCGGACAGGGACTAATGAAAAACTGTTTTTT. It encodes CSVRSRTGTNEKLFF.

The gene calls are TRBV23-1 and TRBJ1-6; TRBD1 matches at 8 bases. TRBV23-1 is treated as an ORF (open reading frame) with a function not yet certain. V was clipped by 4 bases and J by 13 bases; unmatched bases: 15. CDR3 length equals 16 residues. The CDR3: CASSRPGTGCSVPLHF. The CDR3 bases are TGCGCCAGCAGTCGGCCCGGGACAGGCTGCTCTGTCCCCCTCCACTTT.

The chain recombines TRBV20-1 with TRBJ2-5, with D perhaps matching TRBD2 (7 bases). The CDR3 totals 14 residues. CDR1 is DFQATT, CDR2 SNEGSKA, per germline (reference sequence). With 3 bases removed from V and 4 bases from J, the gap between germline ends came to 15 bases. CDR3 protein: CSARVGGARETQYF. The CDR3 coding sequence is TGCAGTGCTAGGGTGGGGGGGGCCAGAGAGACCCAGTACTTC.